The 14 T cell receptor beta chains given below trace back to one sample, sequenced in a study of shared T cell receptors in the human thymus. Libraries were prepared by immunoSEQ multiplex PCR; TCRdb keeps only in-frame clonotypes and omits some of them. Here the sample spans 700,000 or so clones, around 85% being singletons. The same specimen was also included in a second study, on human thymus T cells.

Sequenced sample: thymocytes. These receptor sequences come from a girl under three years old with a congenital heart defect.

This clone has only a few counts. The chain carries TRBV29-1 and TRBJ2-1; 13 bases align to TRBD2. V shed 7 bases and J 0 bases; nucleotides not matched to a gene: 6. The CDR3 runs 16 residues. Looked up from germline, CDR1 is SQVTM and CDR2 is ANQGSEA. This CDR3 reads CSAKTSGGFSYNEQFF. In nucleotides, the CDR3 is TGCAGCGCCAAGACTAGCGGGGGGTTCTCCTACAATGAGCAGTTCTTC.

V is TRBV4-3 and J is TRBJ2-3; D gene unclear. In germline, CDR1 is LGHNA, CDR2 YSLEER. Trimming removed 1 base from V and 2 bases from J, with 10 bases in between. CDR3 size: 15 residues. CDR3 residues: CASSQVHSFTDTQYF. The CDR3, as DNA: TGCGCCAGCAGCCAAGTTCATAGTTTCACAGATACGCAGTATTTT.

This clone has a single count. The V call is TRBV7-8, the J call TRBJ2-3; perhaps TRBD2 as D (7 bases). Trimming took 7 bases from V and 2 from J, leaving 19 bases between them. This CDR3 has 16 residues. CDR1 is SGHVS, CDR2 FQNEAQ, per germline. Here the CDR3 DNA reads TGTGCCAGCACCGAGAAGAAGGGGGGGCCCACAGATACGCAGTATTTT. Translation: CASTEKKGGPTDTQYF.

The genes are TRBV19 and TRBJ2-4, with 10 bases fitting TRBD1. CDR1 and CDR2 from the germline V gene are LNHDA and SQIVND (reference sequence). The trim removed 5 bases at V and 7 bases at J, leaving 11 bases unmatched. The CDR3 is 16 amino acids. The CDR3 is CASSPLNPGQGNIQYF. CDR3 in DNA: TGTGCCAGTAGTCCCCTAAATCCGGGACAGGGGAACATTCAGTACTTC.

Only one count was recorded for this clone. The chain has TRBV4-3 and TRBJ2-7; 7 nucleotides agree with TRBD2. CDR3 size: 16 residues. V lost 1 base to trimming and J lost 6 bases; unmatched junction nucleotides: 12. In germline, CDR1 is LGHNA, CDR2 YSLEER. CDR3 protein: CASSQVLAGEYGEQYF. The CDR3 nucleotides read TGCGCCAGCAGCCAAGTGCTGGCGGGGGAATATGGCGAGCAGTACTTC.

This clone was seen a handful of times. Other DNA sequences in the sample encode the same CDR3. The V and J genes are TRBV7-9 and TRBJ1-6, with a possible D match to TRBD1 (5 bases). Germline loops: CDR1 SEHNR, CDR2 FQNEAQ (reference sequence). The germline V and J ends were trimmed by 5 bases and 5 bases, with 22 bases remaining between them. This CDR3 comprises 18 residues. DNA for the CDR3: TGTGCCAGCAGCACCAAGGTGCGCGGGACGGATCATAATTCACCCCTCCACTTT. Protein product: CASSTKVRGTDHNSPLHF.

The CDR3 bases are TGCGCCAGCAGCTTGGGACAGGGGACTGGCACAGATACGCAGTATTTT. Translation gives CASSLGQGTGTDTQYF. The rearrangement joins TRBV5-1 to TRBJ2-3; 8 bases align to TRBD1. V lost 0 bases to trimming and J lost 1 base; unmatched junction nucleotides: 4. Germline CDR1 is SGHRS and CDR2 is YFSETQ. The CDR3 extends over 16 amino acids.

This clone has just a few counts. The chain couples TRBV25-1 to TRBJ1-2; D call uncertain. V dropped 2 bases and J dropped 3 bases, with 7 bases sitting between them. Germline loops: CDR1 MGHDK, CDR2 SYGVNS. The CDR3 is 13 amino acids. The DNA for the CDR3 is TGTGCCAGCAGTGAAGATAGTGACTATGGCTACACCTTC. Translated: CASSEDSDYGYTF.

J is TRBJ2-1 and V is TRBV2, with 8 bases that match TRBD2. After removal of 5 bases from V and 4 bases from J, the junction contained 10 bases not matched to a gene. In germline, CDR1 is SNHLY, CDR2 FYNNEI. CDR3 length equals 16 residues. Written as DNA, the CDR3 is TGTGCCAGCAGTCCTTATCGGGGGGGCCGGTACAATGAGCAGTTCTTC. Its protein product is CASSPYRGGRYNEQFF.

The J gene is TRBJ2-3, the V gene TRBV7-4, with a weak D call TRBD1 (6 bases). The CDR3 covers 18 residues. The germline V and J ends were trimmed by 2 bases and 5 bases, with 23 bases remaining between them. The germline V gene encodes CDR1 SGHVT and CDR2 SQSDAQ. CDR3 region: CASSLSGQPRWGKDTQYF. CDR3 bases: TGTGCCAGCAGCTTATCCGGACAGCCGAGATGGGGCAAAGATACGCAGTATTTT.

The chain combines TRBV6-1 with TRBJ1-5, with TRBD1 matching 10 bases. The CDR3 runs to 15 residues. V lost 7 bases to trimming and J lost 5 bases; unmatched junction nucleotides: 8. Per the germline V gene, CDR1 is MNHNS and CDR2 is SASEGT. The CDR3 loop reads CASTTTGGKDQPQHF. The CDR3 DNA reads TGTGCCAGCACTACGACAGGGGGCAAGGATCAGCCCCAGCATTTT.

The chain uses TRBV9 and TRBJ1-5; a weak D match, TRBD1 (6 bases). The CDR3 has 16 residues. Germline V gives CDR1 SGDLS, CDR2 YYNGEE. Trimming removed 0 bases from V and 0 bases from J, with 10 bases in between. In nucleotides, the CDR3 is TGTGCCAGCAGCGTAGGGGACACACATAGCAATCAGCCCCAGCATTTT. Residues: CASSVGDTHSNQPQHF.

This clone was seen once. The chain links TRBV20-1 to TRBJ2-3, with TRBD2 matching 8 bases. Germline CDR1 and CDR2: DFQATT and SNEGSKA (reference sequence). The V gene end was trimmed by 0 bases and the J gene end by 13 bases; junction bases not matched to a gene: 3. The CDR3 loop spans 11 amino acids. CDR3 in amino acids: CSARDYSGEYF. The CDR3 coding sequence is TGCAGTGCTAGAGATTATAGCGGGGAGTATTTT.

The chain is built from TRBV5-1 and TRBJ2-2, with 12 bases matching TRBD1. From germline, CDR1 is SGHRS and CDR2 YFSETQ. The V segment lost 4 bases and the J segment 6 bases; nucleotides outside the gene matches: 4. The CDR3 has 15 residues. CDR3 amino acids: CASSLRDRGPGELFF. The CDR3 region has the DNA TGCGCCAGCAGCCTACGGGACAGGGGGCCCGGGGAGCTGTTTTTT. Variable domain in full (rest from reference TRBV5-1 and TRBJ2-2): KAGVTQTPRYLIKTRGQQVTLSCSPISGHRSVSWYQQTPGQGLQFLFEYFSETQRNKGNFPGRFSGRQFSNSRSEMNVSTLELGDSALYLCASSLRDRGPGELFFGEGSRLTVL.